These T cell receptor beta chains were read from a single sample in a study of T cells in Graves' hyperthyroidism and ophthalmopathy. TCRdb passed the multiplex PCR reads through MiXCR, listing each CDR3 protein once. Here the sample spans roughly 500,000 distinct CDR3 sequences, about 45% being singletons. The sequencing input was peripheral blood or thyroid tissue (not recorded which). The receptor set was obtained from an adult woman with Graves' disease, either hyperthyroidism or ophthalmopathy (not recorded which). Each CDR3 is given with its conserved first and last residue. The D gene is left open where the match is weak. For some rows the clone size is stated as once, few or many, or as a class when expanded; others skip it.

d_call	j_call	clone_size	v_call	cdr3_nt	cdr3_aa
TRBD1	TRBJ1-2	many	TRBV2	TGTGCCAGCAGGGACAGGGGGCCGGAGGGCTACACCTTC	CASRDRGPEGYTF
.	TRBJ1-6	many	TRBV6-6	TGTGCCAGCAGTTACCGGGACGGGGTATCTTCACCCCTCCACTTT	CASSYRDGVSSPLHF
TRBD2	TRBJ2-2	many	TRBV9	TGTGCCAGCAGCGCCAGCAAGGCTAGCGGGAGCACCGGGGAGCTGTTTTTT	CASSASKASGSTGELFF
.	TRBJ1-6	many	TRBV13	TGTGCCAGCAAGAATGCGGGGAGCTCCTATAATTCACCCCTCCACTTT	CASKNAGSSYNSPLHF
.	TRBJ1-2	once	TRBV7-2	TGTGCCAGCAGCTTAGTTATCGAGTCACCCCAATGGGCTGGCTACACCTTC	CASSLVIESPQWAGYTF
TRBD1	TRBJ1-5	many	TRBV29-1	TGCAGCGGGACAGGGTGGGGTCAGCCCCAGCATTTT	CSGTGWGQPQHF
.	TRBJ1-4	few	TRBV2	TGTGCCAGCAGTGATCTAGGAAAACTGTTTTTT	CASSDLGKLFF
TRBD2	TRBJ2-7	.	TRBV2	TGTGCCAGCAGTGAAGGGGAGACTCTAGCGGGAGTTCGGACCTACGAGCAGTACTTC	CASSEGETLAGVRTYEQYF
.	TRBJ1-3	few	TRBV7-9	TGTGCCAGCAGCTTACCTCAGGTGAAGGGCTCTGGAAACACCATATATTTT	CASSLPQVKGSGNTIYF
.	TRBJ1-2	many	TRBV11-3	TGTGCCAGCTTTGAGGGGTTCTATGGCTACACCTTC	CASFEGFYGYTF
TRBD1	TRBJ1-2	.	TRBV7-2	TGTGCCAGACGGGACGCTGGACAGGGGGGGATCTACACCTTC	CARRDAGQGGIYTF
TRBD1	TRBJ1-4	.	TRBV11-2	TGTGCCAGCAGCTTAAGGGGACAGAAGGGTGAAAAACTGTTTTTT	CASSLRGQKGEKLFF
.	TRBJ1-2	many	TRBV9	TGTGCCAGCAGCCCCCGGGGTGGCTACACCTTC	CASSPRGGYTF
.	TRBJ1-1	few	TRBV29-1	TGCAGCGTTGAACGGATGAACACTGAAGCTTTCTTT	CSVERMNTEAFF
TRBD1	TRBJ2-7	.	TRBV10-2	TGCGCCAGCAGATTAACAGGGGCGAGTTCCTACGAGCAGTACTTC	CASRLTGASSYEQYF
.	TRBJ1-6	.	TRBV15	TGCGCCACCAGCAGAGAGAGGGCTGGCCGAAATAATTCATCCCTCCACTTT	CATSRERAGRNNSSLHF
.	TRBJ2-7	many	TRBV4-1	TGCGCCAGCAGCCAGGGCAGGTTCCTCTACGAGCAGTACTTC	CASSQGRFLYEQYF
.	TRBJ1-5	.	TRBV10-3	TGTGCCCCCCTGAGGGGGAGCAATCAGCCCCAGCATTTT	CAPLRGSNQPQHF
.	TRBJ2-7	many	TRBV3-1	TGTGCCAGCAGCCAAGATCGCGCTGGCTCCTACGAGCAGTACTTC	CASSQDRAGSYEQYF
.	TRBJ2-2	.	TRBV7-8	TGTGCCAGCAGCGGCTACAGGGAGAACACCGGGGAGCTGTTTTTT	CASSGYRENTGELFF
TRBD2	TRBJ2-7	many	TRBV20-1	TGCAGTGCTCGGACTAGCGGGAGTGTGTACTTC	CSARTSGSVYF
.	TRBJ2-7	many	TRBV28	TGTGCCAGCAGTTCCTCTACAGGGATCGACGAGCAGTACTTC	CASSSSTGIDEQYF
.	TRBJ1-1	.	TRBV12-3/TRBV12-4	TGTGCCAGCAGTTGGCCGGGGGGTAGTTCTGAAGCTTTCTTT	CASSWPGGSSEAFF
TRBD2	TRBJ2-6	.	TRBV10-3	TGTGCCAGCAGCTTCCGGGGGGGCCCCTCTGGGGCCAACGTCCTGACTTTC	CASSFRGGPSGANVLTF
.	TRBJ1-1	few	TRBV28	TGTGCCAGCAGAGGGGCCCAAGGCTACACTGAAGCTTTCTTT	CASRGAQGYTEAFF
.	TRBJ2-6	.	TRBV7-2	TGTGCCAGCAGCTTTACAGCTGGGGCCAACGTCCTGACTTTC	CASSFTAGANVLTF
.	TRBJ1-1	many	TRBV5-1	TGCGCCAGCAGCTTGGATCCGGACTCGGACACTGAAGCTTTCTTT	CASSLDPDSDTEAFF
.	TRBJ1-5	.	TRBV11-2	TGTGCCAGCAGCTTAGGGGGACGACGCAATCAGCCCCAGCATTTT	CASSLGGRRNQPQHF
.	TRBJ2-7	many	TRBV5-1	TGCGCCAGCAGCCTTGGGTCGGCAGGGGCTATCTACGAGCAGTACTTC	CASSLGSAGAIYEQYF
TRBD1	TRBJ1-2	.	TRBV7-9	TGTGCCAGCAGCCGTAGGACAGGGGGCTATGGCTACACCTTC	CASSRRTGGYGYTF
.	TRBJ2-7	.	TRBV7-9	TGTGCCAGCAGCTCTGTAAGGGGCTACGAGCAGTACTTC	CASSSVRGYEQYF
.	TRBJ1-4	many	TRBV20-1	TGCAGTGCACAGGACAGAGCTGCTTCGGAAAAACTGTTTTTT	CSAQDRAASEKLFF
TRBD2	TRBJ2-2	.	TRBV7-3	TGCGCCAGCAGCTTGGGGGCCGGGACTAGCGGGGAGCTGTTTTTT	CASSLGAGTSGELFF
TRBD2	TRBJ2-7	many	TRBV2	TGTGCCAGCAGATCGACTAGCGGGAGTGACGAGCAGTACTTC	CASRSTSGSDEQYF
.	TRBJ2-5	few	TRBV5-4	TGTGCCAGCAGCTTTCGGACAGAGCAAGAGACCCAGTACTTC	CASSFRTEQETQYF
.	TRBJ2-7	many	TRBV6-2/TRBV6-3	TGTGCCAGCACCCTACTACGGGACTCCTACGAGCAGTACTTC	CASTLLRDSYEQYF
TRBD1	TRBJ1-2	many	TRBV27	TGTGCCAGCACTGACAGGGGCGGATATGGCTACACCTTC	CASTDRGGYGYTF
.	TRBJ1-1	many	TRBV20-1	TGCAGTGCTTATCTCGACACTGAAGCTTTCTTT	CSAYLDTEAFF
.	TRBJ1-1	.	TRBV7-9	TGTGCCAGCAGCTTATACAGGGTCCGGGCGAACACTGAAGCTTTCTTT	CASSLYRVRANTEAFF
.	TRBJ1-5	many	TRBV6-1	TGTGCCAGCAGTGAAAACGGAAGACAGCCCCAGCATTTT	CASSENGRQPQHF
TRBD2	TRBJ2-2	many	TRBV19	TGTGCCAGTAGTTCGACTAGCGGGAGATCCGGGGAGCTGTTTTTT	CASSSTSGRSGELFF
.	TRBJ2-5	once	TRBV7-9	TGTGCCAGCAGCTTATTTCCGGGGGAGACCCAGTACTTC	CASSLFPGETQYF
.	TRBJ1-1	many	TRBV20-1	TGCAGTGCTCAGCAAGTCTTGAACACTGAAGCTTTCTTT	CSAQQVLNTEAFF
.	TRBJ1-5	few	TRBV7-9	TGTGCCAGCAGTCCTGACAGCCTCAATCAGCCCCAGCATTTT	CASSPDSLNQPQHF
.	TRBJ2-2	.	TRBV2	TGTGCCAGCAGTTGGGCGCTACGGGGCACCGGGGAGCTGTTTTTT	CASSWALRGTGELFF
.	TRBJ2-3	.	TRBV5-1	TGCGCCAGCAGCCGGGGAGCCACAGATACGCAGTATTTT	CASSRGATDTQYF
.	TRBJ2-7	many	TRBV11-2	TGTGCCAGCACCAGATACTACGAGCAGTACTTC	CASTRYYEQYF
.	TRBJ2-7	.	TRBV5-5	TGTGCCAGCACCTCCCCGCGAGGTCTTCGCTACGAGCAGTACTTC	CASTSPRGLRYEQYF
TRBD1	TRBJ1-2	many	TRBV6-5	TGTGCCAGCATGCAGGGGGGACGCAACTATGGCTACACCTTC	CASMQGGRNYGYTF
TRBD1	TRBJ1-1	few	TRBV4-2	TGTGCCAGCAGCCCGAAAGCCCGACAGGGCCCAAACACTGAAGCTTTCTTT	CASSPKARQGPNTEAFF
.	TRBJ2-7	.	TRBV7-2	TGTGCCAGCAGCTTGGACACCCCCGAGCAGTACTTC	CASSLDTPEQYF
TRBD2	TRBJ2-7	many	TRBV20-1	TGCAGTGCTAGAGCGGCGGGAGGGCGGTACGAGCAGTACTTC	CSARAAGGRYEQYF
TRBD1	TRBJ1-4	.	TRBV5-1	TGCGCCAGCGGTAGCCTCTTTCCGGGACAGAATGAAAAACTGTTTTTT	CASGSLFPGQNEKLFF
.	TRBJ2-7	many	TRBV12-3/TRBV12-4	TGTGCCACCCAGACAGGCTCCTACGAGCAGTACTTC	CATQTGSYEQYF
.	TRBJ2-5	once	TRBV2	TGTGCCAGCGGACAGATGGCGGCCCAAGAGACCCAGTACTTC	CASGQMAAQETQYF
TRBD1	TRBJ1-3	many	TRBV7-2	TGTGCCAGCAGCTTATACAGGGGCTCCTCTGGAAACACCATATATTTT	CASSLYRGSSGNTIYF
TRBD1	TRBJ2-7	.	TRBV7-9	TGTGCCAGCAGTACGATAGGAAGGGACAGCGTCTACGAGCAGTACTTC	CASSTIGRDSVYEQYF
.	TRBJ1-5	few	TRBV2	TGTGCCAGCAGTAATGTGGGGAGGAATCAGCCCCAGCATTTT	CASSNVGRNQPQHF
.	TRBJ2-3	few	TRBV5-5	TGTGCCAGCAGCGGGTACGGCCAAAGGGGAGATACGCAGTATTTT	CASSGYGQRGDTQYF
.	TRBJ2-7	.	TRBV15	TGTGCCACCAGCAGTGTGGGGCTAGATATCTACGAGCAGTACTTC	CATSSVGLDIYEQYF